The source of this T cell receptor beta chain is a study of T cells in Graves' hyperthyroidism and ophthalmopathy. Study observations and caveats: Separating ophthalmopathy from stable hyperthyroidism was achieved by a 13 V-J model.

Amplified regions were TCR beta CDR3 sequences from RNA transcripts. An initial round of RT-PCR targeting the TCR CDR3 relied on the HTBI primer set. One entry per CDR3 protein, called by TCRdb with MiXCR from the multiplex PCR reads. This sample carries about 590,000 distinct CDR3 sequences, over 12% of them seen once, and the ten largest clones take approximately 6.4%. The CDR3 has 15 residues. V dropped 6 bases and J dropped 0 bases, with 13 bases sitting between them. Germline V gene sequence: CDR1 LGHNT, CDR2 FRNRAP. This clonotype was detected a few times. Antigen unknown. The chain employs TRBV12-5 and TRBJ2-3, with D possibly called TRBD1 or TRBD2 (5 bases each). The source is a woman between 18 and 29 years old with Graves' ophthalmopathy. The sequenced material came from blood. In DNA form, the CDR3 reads TGTGCTAGTGGCATTGGGGGAATTAGCACAGATACGCAGTATTTT. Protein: CASGIGGISTDTQYF.